This T cell receptor beta chain was identified during a study of human T cells and chemical hapten exposure. CDR1 is MNHNS, CDR2 SASEGT, per germline. The CDR3 length is 12 residues. V dropped 7 bases and J dropped 7; count of bases not matched to a gene: 6. Noted time point: patch test 2, 6 weeks after DPC sensitization. This sample's treatment: therapeutic diphenylcyclopropenone sensitization with weekly scalp DPC. A single record per CDR3 protein comes from TCRdb applying MiXCR to the RACE reads. The sample includes about 81,000 distinct CDR3 sequences, roughly 10% seen only once; the top ten take 2% to 2.5%.

J is TRBJ1-2 and V is TRBV6-1; TRBD1 matches 7 bases. This sequence originates from a woman younger than 45 with alopecia areata. Some clones in this sample may be carry-over from other donors' samples. Here the sequenced sample was whole blood, taken in connection with sensitization to the hapten diphenylcyclopropenone (DPC). CDR3 sequence reads: CASITGVGGYTF. The CDR3 region has the DNA TGTGCCAGCATCACAGGGGTCGGTGGCTACACCTTC.